The rows below give T cell receptor beta chains drawn from one sample of a study of T-cell memory formation after mild COVID-19. Using its own MiXCR run on the 5' RACE reads, TCRdb lists one record per CDR3 protein. The repertoire consists of 100,000 to 150,000 distinct CDR3 sequences, with over 15% occurring once and the leading ten covering roughly 5.3%. Sequencing was carried out using PBMCs or a T cell subset sorted from them (not recorded which). The source is a man aged 18 to 29 who had mild COVID-19 (a few samples of this study predate the infection). Cell type and time point are not known. Both conserved end residues are part of each CDR3. A D gene is named only where the DNA matches it firmly. The size of a clone is reported for some rows only, either as once, few or many, or as a class for expanded clones.

>TRBJ1-5|TRBV12-3/TRBV12-4|few|NA
TGTGCCAGCAGTTTCTGGGGTCGAGGTCAGCCCCAGCATTTT
CASSFWGRGQPQHF
>TRBJ2-1|TRBV7-3|few|NA
TGTGCCAGCAGCTTAAGCCTCGCTGGGGCCAATGAGCAGTTCTTC
CASSLSLAGANEQFF
>TRBJ2-2|TRBV6-6|NA|TRBD1
TGTGCCAGCAGTCCGCCGGGACAGGGTAACACCGGGGAGCTGTTTTTT
CASSPPGQGNTGELFF
>TRBJ2-7|TRBV6-2/TRBV6-3|NA|NA
TGTGCCAGCGTAAGGGGTATGGGAAGCTCCTACGAGCAGTACTTC
CASVRGMGSSYEQYF
>TRBJ2-5|TRBV11-2|NA|NA
TGTGCCAGCAGCTCACGGAGGTACCAAGAGACCCAGTACTTC
CASSSRRYQETQYF
>TRBJ2-3|TRBV20-1|few|NA
TGCAGTGCCCCCCCGGGCTTCACAGATACGCAGTATTTT
CSAPPGFTDTQYF
>TRBJ2-5|TRBV12-3/TRBV12-4|NA|NA
TGTGCCAGCAGCTCTCACGGGATGGAGACCCAGTACTTC
CASSSHGMETQYF
>TRBJ2-3|TRBV7-6|many|NA
TGTGCCAGCAGCTTAGAGTTTTGGGGGCCGGGAGATACGCAGTATTTT
CASSLEFWGPGDTQYF
>TRBJ1-4|TRBV5-1|few|NA
TGCGCCAGCAGTTCGGGGGAGGCGGATGAAAAACTGTTTTTT
CASSSGEADEKLFF
>TRBJ2-1|TRBV7-9|few|TRBD2
TGTGCCAGCACCAGAGGGCGGGGGGGATCCTACAATGAGCAGTTCTTC
CASTRGRGGSYNEQFF
>TRBJ2-1|TRBV7-6|NA|TRBD2
TGTGCCAGCAGTTCACAACGGGTAGCGGGGGTTCGTAATGAGCAGTTCTTC
CASSSQRVAGVRNEQFF
>TRBJ2-3|TRBV9|NA|NA
TGTGCCAGCAGCGTATCCGGAACTCCTAGCACAGATACGCAGTATTTT
CASSVSGTPSTDTQYF
>TRBJ2-3|TRBV11-1|few|NA
TGTGCCAGCAGCCGGGCAGCGAACCCAAGCACAGATACGCAGTATTTT
CASSRAANPSTDTQYF
>TRBJ1-6|TRBV5-4|few|TRBD1
TGTGCCAGCAGCTTCGACAGGGGAGGTTCACCCCTCCACTTT
CASSFDRGGSPLHF
>TRBJ2-5|TRBV11-1|NA|NA
TGTGCCAGCAGCTGGTGGGGAGCGGCCCAAGAGACCCAGTACTTC
CASSWWGAAQETQYF
>TRBJ2-7|TRBV14|NA|NA
TGTGCCAGCAGCCGGTCGCTCCGGAGAGGGGGCGAGCAGTACTTC
CASSRSLRRGGEQYF
>TRBJ2-5|TRBV12-3/TRBV12-4|NA|NA
TGTGCCAGCAGTCCGACGGGGGCAGAGACCCAGTACTTC
CASSPTGAETQYF
>TRBJ1-2|TRBV19|once|TRBD1
TGTGCCAGTAGTCCCCGGACAGGGGGCGTCTATGGCTACACCTTC
CASSPRTGGVYGYTF
>TRBJ2-5|TRBV20-1|few|TRBD2
TGCAGTGCTCCCCGTGGTAGCGGGGTAAGGGAGACCCAGTACTTC
CSAPRGSGVRETQYF
>TRBJ1-2|TRBV18|few|TRBD1
TGTGCCAGCTCACCTTGGACAGGGGGAGACGGCTACACCTTC
CASSPWTGGDGYTF
>TRBJ1-4|TRBV5-5|NA|NA
TGTGCCAGCAGCTTGGGTTCTAGGGGTGAAAAACTGTTTTTT
CASSLGSRGEKLFF
>TRBJ1-3|TRBV4-2|NA|NA
TGTGCCAGCAGCCAAGGGGGCCGAGGGGACACCATATATTTT
CASSQGGRGDTIYF
>TRBJ2-7|TRBV9|many|NA
TGTGCCAGCAGCGGCCTCCTTTACGAGCAGTACTTC
CASSGLLYEQYF
>TRBJ2-2|TRBV7-9|NA|TRBD1
TGTGCCAGCAGCCCCCGGACAGGGAAGCTGTTTTTT
CASSPRTGKLFF
>TRBJ2-5|TRBV5-1|few|TRBD1
TGCGCCAGCAGCTTGGGGACAGGGGTAGGGGAGACCCAGTACTTC
CASSLGTGVGETQYF
>TRBJ2-1|TRBV9|many|NA
TGTGCCAGCAGCGTAGGGACTCGTTCCTACAATGAGCAGTTCTTC
CASSVGTRSYNEQFF
>TRBJ2-5|TRBV7-3|few|NA
TGTGCCAGCAGCTTAGTGGGGTTCGCCGAAGAGACCCAGTACTTC
CASSLVGFAEETQYF
>TRBJ1-1|TRBV7-6|NA|NA
TGTGCCAGCAGCTTTCTTGGCGGGGCGATCCCACACACTGAAGCTTTCTTT
CASSFLGGAIPHTEAFF
>TRBJ1-1|TRBV9|few|TRBD1
TGTGCCAGCAGCGGGGATTTGACAGGGGGCAGAACTGAAGCTTTCTTT
CASSGDLTGGRTEAFF
>TRBJ2-3|TRBV11-1|few|TRBD1
TGTGCCAGCAGCTCCGGACAGGGCCCAGATACGCAGTATTTT
CASSSGQGPDTQYF
>TRBJ2-3|TRBV24-1|NA|TRBD1
TGTGCCACCAGTGAGCCGGGACAGGGCTCAGATACGCAGTATTTT
CATSEPGQGSDTQYF
>TRBJ1-4|TRBV5-1|few|NA
TGCGCCAGCAGCTTGGCCCTCGTTTCAGGAGAAAAACTGTTTTTT
CASSLALVSGEKLFF
>TRBJ2-3|TRBV7-2|NA|NA
TGTGCCAGCAGCCCGGGGGCACCGGGGGGTGGGGATACGCAGTATTTT
CASSPGAPGGGDTQYF
>TRBJ2-2|TRBV5-1|NA|NA
TGCGCCAGCAGCGTGGAAGGGTCCGGGGAGCTGTTTTTT
CASSVEGSGELFF
>TRBJ1-5|TRBV5-1|NA|TRBD1
TGCGCCAGCAGCTTGGAAGTGACAGGGGGTAGCAATCAGCCCCAGCATTTT
CASSLEVTGGSNQPQHF
>TRBJ2-2|TRBV5-4|NA|NA
TGTGCCAGCAGCTTGGGCACCACCGGGGAGCTGTTTTTT
CASSLGTTGELFF
>TRBJ1-4|TRBV7-2|NA|NA
TGTGCCAGCAGCTTAGCGCGAACGGGGGAAAAACTGTTTTTT
CASSLARTGEKLFF
>TRBJ1-6|TRBV13|NA|NA
TGTGCCAGCAGCAGCAGGAACGCGAGGTCACCCCTCCACTTT
CASSSRNARSPLHF
>TRBJ2-3|TRBV6-6|few|NA
TGTGCCAGCAGTAAGCCGGGCCAAGATACGCAGTATTTT
CASSKPGQDTQYF
>TRBJ1-6|TRBV4-3|NA|TRBD1
TGCGCCAGCAGCCAAGTGGGACAGGGGAGTTCACCCCTCCACTTT
CASSQVGQGSSPLHF
>TRBJ2-5|TRBV5-1|NA|NA
TGCGCCAGCAGCTTCGATGAGACCCAGTACTTC
CASSFDETQYF
>TRBJ2-5|TRBV20-1|many|TRBD2
TGCAGTGCCGATAGCGGGGGGGCAGTAGAGACCCAGTACTTC
CSADSGGAVETQYF
>TRBJ2-3|TRBV20-1|NA|NA
TGCAGTGCCACGCGAGGCGGGCCGACTAGCACAGATACGCAGTATTTT
CSATRGGPTSTDTQYF
>TRBJ2-7|TRBV28|NA|TRBD1
TGTGCCAGCAGTTTGTCGGACAGGACCTACGAGCAGTACTTC
CASSLSDRTYEQYF
>TRBJ2-7|TRBV7-2|few|TRBD2
TGTGCCAGCAGCTTTTACGGGGGGGGACTAGAGCAGTACTTC
CASSFYGGGLEQYF
>TRBJ1-5|TRBV2|NA|TRBD1
TGTGCCAGCAGACTTGGACAGGGGACGCAGCCCCAGCATTTT
CASRLGQGTQPQHF
>TRBJ1-1|TRBV29-1|few|NA
TGCAGCGTTGCAACAGGTCGCACTGAAGCTTTCTTT
CSVATGRTEAFF
>TRBJ2-3|TRBV5-4|NA|NA
TGTGCCAGCAGCTTAGGAGGGGAGACTAGCACAGATACGCAGTATTTT
CASSLGGETSTDTQYF
>TRBJ1-1|TRBV7-9|NA|TRBD1
TGTGCCAGCGAAATTACAGGGGCTAGAGGTGAAGCTTTCTTT
CASEITGARGEAFF
>TRBJ2-3|TRBV5-8|NA|NA
TGTGCCAGCAGTTTGACCGGGCGTACAGATACGCAGTATTTT
CASSLTGRTDTQYF
>TRBJ1-1|TRBV6-5|NA|NA
TGTGCCAGCAGTTTAATGGGCCGGAACACTGAAGCTTTCTTT
CASSLMGRNTEAFF
>TRBJ1-2|TRBV5-1|few|NA
TGCGCCAGCAGCTTTGGCCAGAGCGATAACTATGGCTACACCTTC
CASSFGQSDNYGYTF